This TCR beta chain was recovered during a study of Ad26.COV2.S vaccination and SARS-CoV-2 variants. On the study more broadly: Donor participated within the Ad26.COV2.S arm of the COV1001 trial.

The assay was immunoSEQ multiplex PCR, and TCRdb's table has in-frame clones only and misses some. The profile shows over 400,000 clones, about 90% of them singletons. Noted treatment: some 20 received Ad26.COV2.S at low or high dose, single or two shots; several received placebo; per-sample allocation not given. Sampling was performed 63 days after the first vaccine or placebo injection. The vaccine antigen was prefusion-stabilized Wuhan SARS-CoV-2 spike. The receptor was derived from a person aged 18-60 years who received the Ad26.COV2.S COVID-19 vaccine or a placebo. This specimen was peripheral blood, taken in a trial of Ad26.COV2.S vaccine versus placebo.

The CDR3 DNA reads as TGTGCCACCAGTGGAGGAGGGGGCGAGCAGTACTTC. This gives the protein CATSGGGGEQYF. This chain uses TRBV24-1 with TRBJ2-7; TRBD1 or TRBD2 may be the D gene (6 bases each). CDR3 length equals 12 residues. Germline V CDR1 and CDR2: KGHDR, SFDVKD. Between the trimmed V and J ends, which lost 5 bases and 6 bases, there was a span of 10 bases.